This T cell receptor (beta chain) was found in a study of identical twins. TCRdb itself ran the 5' RACE reads through MiXCR, one entry per CDR3 protein. The table lists under 800,000 distinct CDR3 sequences, around 21% of them singletons. V was pared by 6 bases and J by 9 bases, with 11 bases between. The CDR3 covers 11 residues. The same sample was also studied in work on T cells expressing NK-cell markers. From that report: Researchers report these clonotypes also headed the CD3+CD56-NKG2C+ fraction in a few donors.

Sequencing was carried out using PBMCs. J is TRBJ2-5 and V is TRBV12-3 or TRBV12-4, with D perhaps TRBD2 (5 bases). This TCR was sampled from a young woman in good health. Here the CDR3 DNA reads TGTGCCAGCAGGGCCCTCGGGGCCCAGTACTTC. Amino acids: CASRALGAQYF.